This paragraph reports one T cell receptor beta chain. The germline V gene encodes CDR1 SEHNR and CDR2 FQNEAQ (reference sequence). V was pared by 0 bases and J by 0 bases, with 15 bases between. The CDR3 consists of 18 residues. Sequencing used immunoSEQ multiplex PCR; TCRdb keeps in-frame clones, though not all of them. The sample carries more than 60,000 clones, approximately 90% recorded once. These data originate in a study of technical replicates of blood from several donors. V is TRBV7-9 and J is TRBJ1-5, with D maybe TRBD1 (5 bases). The specimen sequenced was PBMCs. This receptor was taken from a human donor in good health. Some clones in this sample may be carry-over from other donors' samples. CDR3 bases: TGTGCCAGCAGCTTAGCGTGGGGGGACGTGACTAGCAATCAGCCCCAGCATTTT. This encodes CASSLAWGDVTSNQPQHF.